These 20 T cell receptor beta chains were all obtained from the same sample, sequenced in a study of T cell changes during pregnancy in multiple sclerosis. Sequencing used immunoSEQ multiplex PCR; TCRdb keeps in-frame clones, though not all of them. The sample has about 31,000 clones; roughly 91% are singletons. Sequenced here: CD4+ T cells from peripheral blood mononuclear cells, sampled in the second trimester of pregnancy. The source of these receptors is a female donor with multiple sclerosis, enrolled in a pregnancy study.

V usage is TRBV6-1 and J usage is TRBJ2-7; D is perhaps TRBD2 (7 bases). Germline V gene data show CDR1 as MNHNS and CDR2 as SASEGT. Between the trimmed V and J ends, which lost 8 bases and 3 bases, there was a span of 20 bases. The CDR3 contains 15 residues. The CDR3 loop reads CASGGGPKSVYEQYF. The DNA of the CDR3 is TGTGCCAGCGGGGGGGGGCCCAAGAGCGTCTACGAGCAGTACTTC.

V gene TRBV4-1 combines with J gene TRBJ1-3; 8 bases are a match to TRBD1. With V trimmed by 2 bases and J by 0 bases, 6 bases remained unmatched. The germline V gene encodes CDR1 MGHRA and CDR2 YSYEKL. This CDR3 has 17 amino acids. The CDR3 region has the DNA TGCGCCAGCAGCCAAAAAGGACAGGGTATCTCTGGAAACACCATATATTTT. It translates to CASSQKGQGISGNTIYF.

The J gene is TRBJ1-1, the V gene TRBV5-1; D might be TRBD1 (5 bases). CDR3 length: 14 residues. CDR1 and CDR2 (germline): SGHRS, YFSETQ. Trimming left V 0 bases short and J 2 bases short, with 8 bases between. The chain's CDR3 is CASSLGGHNTEAFF. The CDR3 DNA reads TGCGCCAGCAGCTTGGGGGGCCACAACACTGAAGCTTTCTTT.

This chain joins TRBV7-3 and TRBJ1-1; D call uncertain. V was trimmed by 3 bases and J by 1 base, leaving 6 bases between them. The CDR3 is made up of 13 amino acids. Germline CDR1 and CDR2: SGHTA and FQGTGA. The CDR3 coding sequence is TGTGCCAGCAGCTTGGCACCGAACACTGAAGCTTTCTTT. Translating it yields CASSLAPNTEAFF.

V is TRBV30 and J is TRBJ1-2; D might be TRBD1 (5 bases). Deletions cut 1 base from V and 5 bases from J, with 8 bases between. Germline CDR1 and CDR2: GTSNPN and SVGIG (reference sequence). The CDR3 is made up of 12 amino acids. CDR3 DNA: TGTGCCTGGAGTGGGCAGGGATATGGCTACACCTTC. This sequence encodes CAWSGQGYGYTF.

This chain links TRBV6-1 with TRBJ2-7; D is perhaps TRBD2 (6 bases). This CDR3 has 14 amino acids. The germline gives CDR1 MNHNS, CDR2 SASEGT. Trimming took 2 bases from V and 6 from J, leaving 14 bases between them. The CDR3 here is CASSEMTGAGEQYF. The DNA of the CDR3 is TGTGCCAGCAGTGAAATGACGGGAGCTGGCGAGCAGTACTTC.

CDR3 DNA sequence: TGCGCCAGCAGCTCCCTATGGAAGGGGGATACGCAGTATTTT. Residues: CASSSLWKGDTQYF. The rearrangement uses TRBV5-1 and TRBJ2-3, with a weak D call TRBD1 (5 bases). With 3 bases removed from V and 6 bases from J, the gap between germline ends came to 14 bases. Germline CDR1 is SGHRS and CDR2 is YFSETQ. The CDR3 contains 14 residues.

The chain is built from TRBV13 and TRBJ2-5; 9 positions match TRBD1. This CDR3 spans 15 amino acids. Germline V gives CDR1 PRHDT, CDR2 FYEKMQ (reference sequence). The junction had 9 bases not matched to a gene; V was cut back by 4 bases and J by 6 bases. The CDR3, as DNA: TGTGCCAGCAGCTCCCCAAACAGGGGGCCGAAGACCCAGTACTTC. It specifies CASSSPNRGPKTQYF.

The chain couples TRBV18 to TRBJ1-2, with a weak D call TRBD1 (5 bases). CDR1 and CDR2 from the germline V gene are KGHSH and LQKENI. This CDR3 has 13 residues. V lost 4 bases and J lost 8, with 14 bases in between. CDR3 coding DNA: TGTGCCAGCTCACGAAGCAGGGAAGAAGGCTACACCTTC. It codes for CASSRSREEGYTF. Supplemented by reference TRBV18 and TRBJ1-2, the full variable domain reads NAGVMQNPRHLVRRRGQEARLRCSPMKGHSHVYWYRQLPEEGLKFMVYLQKENIIDESGMPKERFSAEFPKEGPSILRIQQVVRGDSAAYFCASSRSREEGYTFGSGTRLTVV.

This chain uses TRBV29-1 with TRBJ1-1; 8 nucleotides line up with TRBD1. Germline CDR1 SQVTM, CDR2 ANQGSEA. J gave up 4 bases and V 6 bases, and 7 bases lay outside the gene matches. The CDR3 extends over 13 amino acids. The CDR3 reads CSVQQGGGTEAFF. CDR3 in DNA: TGCAGCGTACAACAGGGGGGGGGCACTGAAGCTTTCTTT.

The gene calls are TRBV11-2 and TRBJ2-2; TRBD1 matches 7 bases. The CDR3 loop spans 14 amino acids. CDR1 and CDR2 (germline): SGHAT, FQNNGV. V shed 4 bases and J 4 bases; nucleotides not matched to a gene: 3. CDR3 nucleotide sequence: TGTGCCAGCAGCTCGGGACAGTTCACCGGGGAGCTGTTTTTT. Protein: CASSSGQFTGELFF.

The sample holds one count of this clone. This rearrangement joins TRBV7-8 to TRBJ2-1; 8 positions agree with TRBD1. The V gene's germline CDR1 is SGHVS and CDR2 FQNEAQ. With 2 bases clipped from V and 1 base from J, the junction kept 10 bases outside the gene matches. This CDR3 has 18 residues. This chain's CDR3 is CASSLSSRQGASYNEQFF. CDR3 coding DNA: TGTGCCAGCAGCTTAAGTAGTCGGCAGGGGGCGTCCTACAATGAGCAGTTCTTC.

The genes are TRBV5-1 and TRBJ2-3; 13 bases line up with TRBD2. The CDR3 is made up of 18 amino acids. The V gene's germline CDR1 is SGHRS and CDR2 YFSETQ. After removal of 4 bases from V and 2 bases from J, the junction contained 10 bases not matched to a gene. The CDR3 here is CASSRITSGRGYTDTQYF. The DNA of the CDR3 is TGCGCCAGCAGCCGCATCACTAGCGGGAGGGGTTACACAGATACGCAGTATTTT.

Written as DNA, the CDR3 is TGTGCCAGCAGTTTACCGTCAGGGTCTTCAAACATTCAGTACTTC. It specifies CASSLPSGSSNIQYF. This chain links TRBV28 with TRBJ2-4, with D perhaps matching TRBD1 (5 bases). V lost 2 bases and J lost 6, with 14 bases in between. Germline V CDR1 and CDR2: MDHEN, SYDVKM. CDR3 length equals 15 residues.

The chain uses TRBV29-1 and TRBJ1-1; tentatively, D is TRBD1 (6 bases). V was pared by 2 bases and J by 0 bases, with 13 bases between. The germline gives CDR1 SQVTM, CDR2 ANQGSEA. CDR3 length: 15 amino acids. For the CDR3, the DNA is TGCAGCGTTGAATTTGCAGGGGCCATGAACACTGAAGCTTTCTTT. Protein sequence: CSVEFAGAMNTEAFF.

The chain links TRBV7-9 to TRBJ2-7; the match to TRBD1 covers 9 bases. Germline trimming cut 6 bases from V and 2 bases from J; bases unmatched to any gene: 11. The length of the CDR3 is 16 residues. Germline CDR1 SEHNR, CDR2 FQNEAQ (reference sequence). The CDR3 DNA reads TGTGCCAGCAGGGTACAGGGGGCCGCGGGCGCCTACGAGCAGTACTTC. This gives the protein CASRVQGAAGAYEQYF.

The chain combines TRBV6-4 with TRBJ1-1; a possible D gene is TRBD1 (6 bases). Per the germline V gene, CDR1 is MRHNA and CDR2 is SNTAGT. V dropped 6 bases and J dropped 0 bases, with 14 bases sitting between them. This CDR3 region has 15 residues. The CDR3 nucleotides are TGTGCCAGCAGGAAGGGACACCTGATGAACACTGAAGCTTTCTTT. Its protein product is CASRKGHLMNTEAFF.

The chain recombines TRBV5-4 with TRBJ2-5; 11 nucleotides match TRBD2. After removal of 3 bases from V and 4 bases from J, the junction contained 11 bases not matched to a gene. Germline-derived CDR1 and CDR2 are SGHNT and YYREEE (reference sequence). The CDR3 contains 17 residues. CDR3 DNA: TGTGCCAGCAGCTCCCCACTAGCGGGAGTTACTCTAGAGACCCAGTACTTC. Amino acid sequence: CASSSPLAGVTLETQYF.

The gene calls are TRBV6-5 and TRBJ2-3, with D maybe TRBD1 (5 bases). The ends were cut back, 6 bases at V and 8 bases at J, with 12 bases in the middle. The CDR3 runs 12 residues. Germline lookup yields CDR1 MNHEY and CDR2 SVGAGI. Here the CDR3 reads CASSQTRGTQYF. CDR3 DNA: TGTGCCAGCAGCCAAACAAGGGGTACGCAGTATTTT.

J is TRBJ2-1 and V is TRBV5-4; 14 positions match TRBD2. Looked up from germline, CDR1 is SGHNT and CDR2 is YYREEE (reference sequence). The V gene end was trimmed by 4 bases and the J gene end by 7 bases; junction bases not matched to a gene: 13. The CDR3 consists of 18 residues. The CDR3 DNA reads TGTGCCAGCAGCCGTCCCGGGACTAGCGGGAGAAAGGAGAATGAGCAGTTCTTC. This sequence encodes CASSRPGTSGRKENEQFF.